This T cell receptor (beta chain) was documented in a study of blood T cell repertoires in COVID-19. Study-wide context: Whether acute or convalescent, the COVID-19 samples came from the United States, Italy and Spain. T cells, B-cell-depleted T cells, or PBMCs provided the cDNA or gDNA that served as material.

Generated by immunoSEQ multiplex PCR, the TCRdb table keeps only in-frame clones and is missing some. Counted here are about 120,000 clones, more than 70% occurring once; the ten biggest clones make up approximately 1.1%. With 5 bases removed from V and 4 bases from J, the gap between germline ends came to 8 bases. The CDR3 sequence is 12 residues long. The source is a woman older than 75 with acute or convalescent COVID-19. Sequencing was done on a sample of peripheral blood. V and J are TRBV12-3 or TRBV12-4 and TRBJ1-2, with D uncertain. This chain's CDR3 is CASSPFGYGYTF. CDR3 DNA: TGTGCCAGCAGTCCTTTCGGCTATGGCTACACCTTC.